The rows below give T cell receptor beta chains drawn from one sample of a study of T cells in Graves' hyperthyroidism and ophthalmopathy. TCRdb itself ran the multiplex PCR reads through MiXCR, one entry per CDR3 protein. Among nearly 750,000 distinct CDR3 sequences listed, roughly a third were seen once. Material for sequencing was blood. These receptors came from a middle-aged woman with Graves' hyperthyroidism. CDR3s include the opening cysteine and the closing phenylalanine or tryptophan. Fields, in order: CDR3 length, D gene, V gene, clone size, J gene, CDR3 protein, CDR3 DNA. A D gene is named only where the DNA matches it firmly. Size values are once, few and many counts, or a class for expanded clones, and some rows have none.

len: 14
d_gene: .
v_gene: TRBV7-2
abundance: many
j_gene: TRBJ2-7
CDR3aa: CASSLFDNHYEQYF
CDR3nt: TGTGCCAGCAGCCTCTTTGATAACCACTACGAGCAGTACTTC

len: 14
d_gene: .
v_gene: TRBV20-1
abundance: few
j_gene: TRBJ1-4
CDR3aa: CSASNRREYEKLFF
CDR3nt: TGCAGTGCTAGTAATCGCAGGGAGTATGAAAAACTGTTTTTT

len: 13
d_gene: .
v_gene: TRBV12-3/TRBV12-4
abundance: .
j_gene: TRBJ2-5
CDR3aa: CASSLNSAETQYF
CDR3nt: TGTGCCAGCAGTTTGAATTCAGCGGAGACCCAGTACTTC

len: 15
d_gene: .
v_gene: TRBV10-3
abundance: .
j_gene: TRBJ2-7
CDR3aa: CASSYSPEGGYEQYF
CDR3nt: TGTGCCAGCAGTTACTCGCCCGAAGGAGGTTACGAGCAGTACTTC

len: 13
d_gene: .
v_gene: TRBV24-1
abundance: .
j_gene: TRBJ1-1
CDR3aa: CATSDPNGGEAFF
CDR3nt: TGTGCCACCAGTGATCCCAACGGGGGCGAAGCTTTCTTT

len: 14
d_gene: .
v_gene: TRBV5-1
abundance: many
j_gene: TRBJ1-4
CDR3aa: CASSLTVSNEKLFF
CDR3nt: TGCGCCAGCAGCTTGACAGTCTCGAATGAAAAACTGTTTTTT

len: 15
d_gene: .
v_gene: TRBV2
abundance: few
j_gene: TRBJ1-1
CDR3aa: CASSAVDTVNTEAFF
CDR3nt: TGTGCCAGCAGCGCGGTCGATACTGTGAACACTGAAGCTTTCTTT

len: 13
d_gene: .
v_gene: TRBV5-1
abundance: few
j_gene: TRBJ2-2
CDR3aa: CASFEDRPGELFF
CDR3nt: TGCGCCAGCTTTGAGGACCGCCCCGGGGAGCTGTTTTTT

len: 15
d_gene: TRBD1
v_gene: TRBV20-1
abundance: many
j_gene: TRBJ1-4
CDR3aa: CSARTGGVELGKLFF
CDR3nt: TGCAGTGCACGGACAGGGGGCGTTGAGTTGGGGAAACTGTTTTTT

len: 13
d_gene: .
v_gene: TRBV29-1
abundance: few
j_gene: TRBJ1-1
CDR3aa: CSVVQGRWTEAFF
CDR3nt: TGCAGCGTTGTTCAGGGGCGGTGGACTGAAGCTTTCTTT

len: 14
d_gene: .
v_gene: TRBV7-2
abundance: many
j_gene: TRBJ1-1
CDR3aa: CASSLKSGWTEAFF
CDR3nt: TGTGCCAGCAGCTTAAAATCAGGGTGGACTGAAGCTTTCTTT

len: 16
d_gene: .
v_gene: TRBV6-6
abundance: .
j_gene: TRBJ2-5
CDR3aa: CASSDRTGSGRETQYF
CDR3nt: TGTGCCAGCAGTGACCGCACAGGGTCGGGGCGAGAGACCCAGTACTTC

len: 12
d_gene: .
v_gene: TRBV2
abundance: .
j_gene: TRBJ2-3
CDR3aa: CADRGSTDTQYF
CDR3nt: TGTGCCGATCGGGGCTCCACAGATACGCAGTATTTT

len: 16
d_gene: .
v_gene: TRBV5-1
abundance: few
j_gene: TRBJ2-2
CDR3aa: CASGLGWDKNTGELFF
CDR3nt: TGCGCCAGCGGCTTGGGCTGGGATAAGAACACCGGGGAGCTGTTTTTT

len: 17
d_gene: .
v_gene: TRBV4-3
abundance: few
j_gene: TRBJ2-6
CDR3aa: CASSQDVTTSGANVLTF
CDR3nt: TGCGCCAGCAGCCAAGATGTCACTACCTCTGGGGCCAACGTCCTGACTTTC

len: 15
d_gene: TRBD1
v_gene: TRBV29-1
abundance: .
j_gene: TRBJ2-2
CDR3aa: CSPRGDREGTGELFF
CDR3nt: TGCAGCCCCAGGGGCGACAGGGAAGGCACCGGGGAGCTGTTTTTT

len: 17
d_gene: .
v_gene: TRBV20-1
abundance: .
j_gene: TRBJ1-4
CDR3aa: CSARAQRGLRTNEKLFF
CDR3nt: TGCAGTGCTAGAGCCCAACGGGGTCTTCGCACTAATGAAAAACTGTTTTTT

len: 15
d_gene: .
v_gene: TRBV5-1
abundance: .
j_gene: TRBJ1-2
CDR3aa: CASSLAFAGEYGYTF
CDR3nt: TGCGCCAGCAGCTTGGCTTTCGCAGGGGAGTATGGCTACACCTTC

len: 13
d_gene: .
v_gene: TRBV14
abundance: many
j_gene: TRBJ1-1
CDR3aa: CASSSGRAVEAFF
CDR3nt: TGTGCCAGCAGCTCGGGCAGGGCAGTTGAAGCTTTCTTT

len: 15
d_gene: TRBD1
v_gene: TRBV19
abundance: many
j_gene: TRBJ1-6
CDR3aa: CASSPGQYSNSPLHF
CDR3nt: TGTGCCAGTAGTCCGGGACAGTACTCTAATTCACCCCTCCACTTT

len: 15
d_gene: .
v_gene: TRBV7-9
abundance: few
j_gene: TRBJ1-3
CDR3aa: CASSLASQSGNTIYF
CDR3nt: TGTGCCAGCAGCTTAGCTAGCCAGTCTGGAAACACCATATATTTT

len: 12
d_gene: .
v_gene: TRBV25-1
abundance: .
j_gene: TRBJ2-3
CDR3aa: CASSLREDTQYF
CDR3nt: TGTGCCAGCAGCTTAAGGGAAGATACGCAGTATTTT

len: 16
d_gene: TRBD1
v_gene: TRBV7-2
abundance: .
j_gene: TRBJ1-5
CDR3aa: CASTALGRGSNQPQHF
CDR3nt: TGTGCCAGCACCGCCCTGGGCAGGGGGAGCAATCAGCCCCAGCATTTT

len: 14
d_gene: .
v_gene: TRBV10-3
abundance: .
j_gene: TRBJ1-5
CDR3aa: CAISVSGSNQPQHF
CDR3nt: TGTGCCATCAGCGTCAGTGGGAGCAATCAGCCCCAGCATTTT

len: 16
d_gene: .
v_gene: TRBV5-4
abundance: few
j_gene: TRBJ2-5
CDR3aa: CASSASRSQPGETQYF
CDR3nt: TGTGCCAGCAGCGCAAGCAGAAGTCAACCCGGAGAGACCCAGTACTTC

len: 13
d_gene: .
v_gene: TRBV20-1
abundance: many
j_gene: TRBJ2-5
CDR3aa: CSARAAGQETQYF
CDR3nt: TGCAGTGCTAGAGCGGCGGGCCAAGAGACCCAGTACTTC

len: 16
d_gene: TRBD1
v_gene: TRBV5-4
abundance: .
j_gene: TRBJ1-1
CDR3aa: CASRDLGQGQATEAFF
CDR3nt: TGTGCCAGCAGGGACCTGGGACAGGGACAGGCCACTGAAGCTTTCTTT

len: 12
d_gene: .
v_gene: TRBV19
abundance: few
j_gene: TRBJ1-1
CDR3aa: CASSISGSSAFF
CDR3nt: TGTGCCAGTAGTATATCCGGGAGTAGCGCTTTCTTT

len: 11
d_gene: .
v_gene: TRBV7-2
abundance: many
j_gene: TRBJ1-1
CDR3aa: CASSPWDEAFF
CDR3nt: TGTGCCAGCAGCCCCTGGGATGAAGCTTTCTTT

len: 16
d_gene: .
v_gene: TRBV7-3
abundance: .
j_gene: TRBJ1-5
CDR3aa: CASRDSRVPFNQPQHF
CDR3nt: TGTGCCAGCAGAGATTCGCGTGTTCCCTTCAATCAGCCCCAGCATTTT

len: 13
d_gene: TRBD1
v_gene: TRBV19
abundance: many
j_gene: TRBJ1-6
CDR3aa: CASGDRANSPLHF
CDR3nt: TGTGCCAGCGGGGACAGGGCTAATTCACCCCTCCACTTT

len: 13
d_gene: TRBD1
v_gene: TRBV20-1
abundance: .
j_gene: TRBJ1-2
CDR3aa: CSVSGQPNYGYTF
CDR3nt: TGCAGTGTTTCGGGACAGCCGAACTATGGCTACACCTTC

len: 12
d_gene: .
v_gene: TRBV20-1
abundance: many
j_gene: TRBJ2-7
CDR3aa: CSAAQEPYEQYF
CDR3nt: TGCAGTGCAGCCCAGGAGCCCTACGAGCAGTACTTC

len: 16
d_gene: .
v_gene: TRBV12-3/TRBV12-4
abundance: .
j_gene: TRBJ1-2
CDR3aa: CASRQLGRERGYGYTF
CDR3nt: TGTGCCAGCAGGCAGTTAGGGAGGGAAAGGGGCTATGGCTACACCTTC

len: 17
d_gene: .
v_gene: TRBV11-2
abundance: .
j_gene: TRBJ1-3
CDR3aa: CASSLDRASGSGNTIYF
CDR3nt: TGTGCCAGCAGCTTAGATCGGGCATCTGGCTCTGGAAACACCATATATTTT